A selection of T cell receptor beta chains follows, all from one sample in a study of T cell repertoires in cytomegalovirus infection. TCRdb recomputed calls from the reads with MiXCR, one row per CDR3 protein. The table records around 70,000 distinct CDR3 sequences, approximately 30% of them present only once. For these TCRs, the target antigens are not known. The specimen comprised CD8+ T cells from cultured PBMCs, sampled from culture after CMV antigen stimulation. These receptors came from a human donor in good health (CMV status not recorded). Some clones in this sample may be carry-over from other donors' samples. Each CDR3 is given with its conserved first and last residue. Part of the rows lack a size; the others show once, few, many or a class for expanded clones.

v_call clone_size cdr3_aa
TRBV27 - CASSPQAGGGAYEQFF
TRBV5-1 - CASSTEWDGYGYTF
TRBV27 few CASSLDRAGSPLHF
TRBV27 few CASSAGYHEQYF
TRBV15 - CATSREDPGYSPLHF
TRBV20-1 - CSAERGDDYGYTF
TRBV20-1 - CSARPRTGSQETQYF
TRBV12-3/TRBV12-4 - CASSSGVNEKLFF
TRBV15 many CATSRAAPRGPTDTQYF
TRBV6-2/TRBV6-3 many CASSYSKGSGNEQFF
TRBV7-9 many CASSHGGGYTF
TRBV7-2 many CASSPDPSIHNEQFF
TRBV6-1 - CASSRDISDTGELFF
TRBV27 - CATGRPTSGKKTGELFF
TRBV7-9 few CASSPASRQGADSPLHF
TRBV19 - CASRPTGGSTEAFF
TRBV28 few CASSRDTTQETQYF
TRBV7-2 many CASSPAGLLLYGYTF
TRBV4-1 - CASSLYGTSKETQYF
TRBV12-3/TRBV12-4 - CASIPTGVSSYNEQFF